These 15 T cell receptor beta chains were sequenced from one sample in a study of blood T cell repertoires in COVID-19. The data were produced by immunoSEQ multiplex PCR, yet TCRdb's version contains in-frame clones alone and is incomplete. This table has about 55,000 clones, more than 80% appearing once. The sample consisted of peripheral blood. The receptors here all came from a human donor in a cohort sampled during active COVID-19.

CDR3 nucleotide sequence: TGTGCCAGCAGCGATTCGGTAGCCAAAAACATTCAGTACTTC. This gives the protein CASSDSVAKNIQYF. The chain recombines TRBV3-1 (or the pseudogene TRBV3-2) with TRBJ2-4; D is uncertain. The CDR3 is 14 residues long. V lost 5 bases to trimming and J lost 0 bases, with 8 bases between them. Looked up from germline, CDR1 is LGHDT and CDR2 is YNNKEL (reference sequence).

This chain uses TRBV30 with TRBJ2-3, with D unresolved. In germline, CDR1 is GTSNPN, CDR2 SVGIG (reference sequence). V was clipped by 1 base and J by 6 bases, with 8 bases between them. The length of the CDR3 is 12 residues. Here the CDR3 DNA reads TGTGCCTGGAGTGCACTAATGGATACGCAGTATTTT. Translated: CAWSALMDTQYF.

The CDR3 region is CASSWGAGYANEQFF. As DNA, the CDR3 is TGCGCCAGCAGCTGGGGAGCGGGATACGCCAATGAGCAGTTCTTC. The chain joins TRBV5-1 to TRBJ2-1, with 7 positions matching TRBD2. V dropped 3 bases and J dropped 6; count of bases not matched to a gene: 9. Germline assignment: CDR1 SGHRS and CDR2 YFSETQ. The CDR3 runs to 15 residues.

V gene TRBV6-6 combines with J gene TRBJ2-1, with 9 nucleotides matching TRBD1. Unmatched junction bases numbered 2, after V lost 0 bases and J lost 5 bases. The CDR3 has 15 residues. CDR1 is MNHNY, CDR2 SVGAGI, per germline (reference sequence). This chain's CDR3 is CASSYSRTGDNEQFF. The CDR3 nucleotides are TGTGCCAGCAGTTACTCGAGGACAGGGGACAATGAGCAGTTCTTC.

CDR3 in amino acids: CGGGRTGELFF. The DNA of the CDR3 is TGTGGCGGGGGGCGCACCGGGGAGCTGTTTTTT. The J gene is TRBJ2-2, the V gene TRBV30; TRBD2 agrees at 8 bases. Germline assignment: CDR1 GTSNPN and CDR2 SVGIG (reference sequence). The CDR3 contains 11 residues.

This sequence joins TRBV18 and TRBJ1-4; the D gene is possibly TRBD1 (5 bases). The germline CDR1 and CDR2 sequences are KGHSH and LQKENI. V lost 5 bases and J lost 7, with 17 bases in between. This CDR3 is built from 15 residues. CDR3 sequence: CASSSRTGGGEKLFF. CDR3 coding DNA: TGTGCCAGCTCATCCCGGACCGGGGGGGGTGAAAAACTGTTTTTT.

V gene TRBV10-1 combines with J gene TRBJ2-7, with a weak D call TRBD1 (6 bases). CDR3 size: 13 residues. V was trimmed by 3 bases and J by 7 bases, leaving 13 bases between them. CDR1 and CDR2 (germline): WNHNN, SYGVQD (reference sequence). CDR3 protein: CASSDPGAGEQYF. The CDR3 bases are TGCGCCAGCAGTGACCCAGGGGCAGGGGAGCAGTACTTC.

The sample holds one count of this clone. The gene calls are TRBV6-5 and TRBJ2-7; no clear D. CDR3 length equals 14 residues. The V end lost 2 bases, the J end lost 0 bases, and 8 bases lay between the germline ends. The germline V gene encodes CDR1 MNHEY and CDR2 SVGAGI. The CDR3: CASSYDGFSYEQYF. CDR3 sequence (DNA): TGTGCCAGCAGTTACGACGGGTTCTCCTACGAGCAGTACTTC.

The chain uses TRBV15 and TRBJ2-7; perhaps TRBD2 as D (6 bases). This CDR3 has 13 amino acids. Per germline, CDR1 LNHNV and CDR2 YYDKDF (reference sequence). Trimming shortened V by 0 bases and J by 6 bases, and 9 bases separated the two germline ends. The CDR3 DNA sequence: TGTGCCACCAGCAGAGATCGGGAGATCGAGCAGTACTTC. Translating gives CATSRDREIEQYF.

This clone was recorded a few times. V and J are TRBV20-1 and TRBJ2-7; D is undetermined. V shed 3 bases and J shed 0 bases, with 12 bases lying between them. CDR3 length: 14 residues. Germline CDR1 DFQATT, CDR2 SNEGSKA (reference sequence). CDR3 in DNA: TGCAGTGCTAGTTCCCAGGTCAGCTCCTACGAGCAGTACTTC. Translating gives CSASSQVSSYEQYF.

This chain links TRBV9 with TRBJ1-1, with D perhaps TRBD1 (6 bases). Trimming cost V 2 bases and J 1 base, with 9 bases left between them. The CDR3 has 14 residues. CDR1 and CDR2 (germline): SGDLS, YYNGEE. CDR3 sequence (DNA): TGTGCCAGCAGCGTTGGCAGGGGGAACACTGAAGCTTTCTTT. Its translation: CASSVGRGNTEAFF.

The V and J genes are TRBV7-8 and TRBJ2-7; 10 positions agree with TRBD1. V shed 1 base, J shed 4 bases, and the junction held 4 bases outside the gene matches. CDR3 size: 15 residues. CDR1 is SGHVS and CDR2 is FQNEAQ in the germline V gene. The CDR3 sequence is CASSLGTGGQYEQYF. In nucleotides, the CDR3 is TGTGCCAGCAGCTTAGGGACAGGGGGGCAATACGAGCAGTACTTC. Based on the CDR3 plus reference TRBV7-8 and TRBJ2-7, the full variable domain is GAGVSQSPRYKVAKRGQDVALRCDPISGHVSLFWYQQALGQGPEFLTYFQNEAQLDKSGLPSDRFFAERPEGSVSTLKIQRTQQEDSAVYLCASSLGTGGQYEQYFGPGTRLTVT.

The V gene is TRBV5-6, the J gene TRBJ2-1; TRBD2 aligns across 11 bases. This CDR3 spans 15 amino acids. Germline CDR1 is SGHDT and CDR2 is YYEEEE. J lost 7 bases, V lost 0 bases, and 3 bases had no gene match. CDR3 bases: TGTGCCAGCAGCTTGGGGCTAGCGGGGGGAAATGAGCAGTTCTTC. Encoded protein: CASSLGLAGGNEQFF.

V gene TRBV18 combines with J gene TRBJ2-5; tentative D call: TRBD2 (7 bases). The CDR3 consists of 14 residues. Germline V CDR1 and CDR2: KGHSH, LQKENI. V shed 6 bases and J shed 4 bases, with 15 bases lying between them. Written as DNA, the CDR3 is TGTGCCAGCTCGGGGGGGCAGATCCCAGAGACCCAGTACTTC. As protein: CASSGGQIPETQYF.

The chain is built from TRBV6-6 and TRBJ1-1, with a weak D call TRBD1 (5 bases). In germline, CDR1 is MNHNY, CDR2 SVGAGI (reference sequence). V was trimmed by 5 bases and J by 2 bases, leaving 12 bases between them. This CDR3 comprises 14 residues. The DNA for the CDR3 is TGTGCCAGCAGTCCTCTTGGGGCCAACACTGAAGCTTTCTTT. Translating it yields CASSPLGANTEAFF.